This TCR beta chain was captured by sequencing in a study of blood T cell repertoires in COVID-19. V lost 0 bases to trimming and J lost 6 bases; unmatched junction nucleotides: 5. The CDR3 spans 16 residues. The germline V gene has CDR1 MNHEY and CDR2 SVGEGT. Per the authors' pipeline: Reference gene primer amplification in the assay estimated nucleated cell counts. TCRdb's table, derived via immunoSEQ multiplex PCR, lists solely in-frame clones and lacks some. V and J calls and clone size come straight from that table; D and trimming were deduced from the DNA. The sample consists of approximately 180,000 clones, 82% of them appearing once.

Sequencing was carried out using peripheral blood. This sequence joins TRBV6-2 or TRBV6-3 and TRBJ1-6; 7 bases map to TRBD1. This clonotype was sampled from a woman in her seventies with acute or convalescent COVID-19. The CDR3 region has the DNA TGTGCCAGCAGTTACTCCAACAGGGGTATTAATTCACCCCTCCACTTT. Protein product: CASSYSNRGINSPLHF.